Presented here are 26 T cell receptor beta chains from one specimen sequenced in a study of blood T cell repertoires in COVID-19. TCRdb's copy holds only in-frame clones and misses some; the assay was immunoSEQ multiplex PCR. Of some 140,000 clones in the sample, roughly 84% were seen once. Material: peripheral blood. The source of these receptors is a man aged 60 to 75 with acute or convalescent COVID-19.

The rearrangement joins TRBV5-1 to TRBJ1-1; D is uncertain. Germline CDR1 SGHRS, CDR2 YFSETQ. The germline V and J ends were trimmed by 0 bases and 3 bases, with 6 bases remaining between them. The CDR3 extends over 13 amino acids. CDR3 coding DNA: TGCGCCAGCAGCTTGGAATCTTACACTGAAGCTTTCTTT. The encoded protein is CASSLESYTEAFF.

J is TRBJ1-1 and V is TRBV3-1 (or the pseudogene TRBV3-2); 7 bases fit TRBD1. Germline V lookup: CDR1 LGHDT, CDR2 YNNKEL (reference sequence). The CDR3 covers 14 residues. The junction had 4 bases not matched to a gene; V was cut back by 5 bases and J by 1 base. In nucleotides, the CDR3 is TGTGCCAGCAGCGACAGGGTAGGGAACACTGAAGCTTTCTTT. It is translated as CASSDRVGNTEAFF.

The chain uses TRBV24-1 and TRBJ2-7, with a tentative D call TRBD1 (7 bases). This CDR3 has 13 residues. V lost 6 bases, J lost 4 bases, and 12 bases lay in between. Germline V CDR1 and CDR2: KGHDR, SFDVKD. The CDR3 region is CATSLTGRYEQYF. The DNA of the CDR3 is TGTGCCACCAGTTTGACAGGGAGGTACGAGCAGTACTTC.

This chain joins TRBV27 and TRBJ2-1, with 8 bases aligning to TRBD1. V was pared by 5 bases and J by 7 bases, with 13 bases of the junction left unmatched. The germline V gene has CDR1 MNHEY and CDR2 SMNVEV (reference sequence). The CDR3 contains 16 residues. CDR3 sequence: CASSTILDRAWNEQFF. DNA of the CDR3: TGTGCCAGCAGTACCATTTTGGACAGGGCTTGGAATGAGCAGTTCTTC.

This chain connects TRBV27 to TRBJ1-6; 7 positions match TRBD1. The CDR3 totals 18 residues. With 9 bases clipped from V and 0 bases from J, the junction kept 14 bases outside the gene matches. The germline CDR1 and CDR2 sequences are MNHEY and SMNVEV (reference sequence). For the CDR3, the DNA is TGTGCCAGTCATCCCGACAGGGTGGGGGCCTCCTATAATTCACCCCTCCACTTT. Protein: CASHPDRVGASYNSPLHF.

The rearrangement links TRBV2 to TRBJ2-2, with D possibly matching TRBD1 (5 bases). The germline CDR1 and CDR2 sequences are SNHLY and FYNNEI. V dropped 8 bases and J dropped 1 base, with 11 bases sitting between them. The CDR3 spans 14 residues. The CDR3 here is CASRTGQNTGELFF. The CDR3 bases are TGTGCCAGCCGTACCGGACAGAACACCGGGGAGCTGTTTTTT.

The chain employs TRBV5-4 and TRBJ2-2; possible D gene TRBD2, 6 bases. In germline, CDR1 is SGHNT, CDR2 YYREEE (reference sequence). The CDR3 loop spans 15 amino acids. The V gene lost 3 bases and the J gene lost 2 bases, with 11 bases spanning the gap. The CDR3 loop is CASSYRLVNTGELFF. The CDR3 DNA reads as TGTGCCAGCAGCTATCGACTAGTAAACACCGGGGAGCTGTTTTTT.

The chain recombines TRBV5-5 with TRBJ2-5, with TRBD2 identical over 11 bases. The CDR3 loop spans 17 amino acids. After removal of 0 bases from V and 5 bases from J, the junction contained 9 bases not matched to a gene. Germline loops: CDR1 SGHKS, CDR2 YYEKEE (reference sequence). This CDR3 reads CASSLAGGTSGGETQYF. CDR3 in DNA: TGTGCCAGCAGCTTGGCCGGAGGGACTAGCGGTGGGGAGACCCAGTACTTC.

The V and J genes are TRBV5-1 and TRBJ2-3; weak D call: TRBD1 (5 bases). The length of the CDR3 is 16 residues. The germline V gene has CDR1 SGHRS and CDR2 YFSETQ. Trimming removed 0 bases at V and 0 bases at J, with 11 bases between. CDR3 DNA sequence: TGCGCCAGCAGCTTGGGACAGCCGGCTAGCACAGATACGCAGTATTTT. It yields the protein CASSLGQPASTDTQYF. The full variable domain, in which reference TRBV5-1 and TRBJ2-3 provide the parts outside the CDR3, is KAGVTQTPRYLIKTRGQQVTLSCSPISGHRSVSWYQQTPGQGLQFLFEYFSETQRNKGNFPGRFSGRQFSNSRSEMNVSTLELGDSALYLCASSLGQPASTDTQYFGPGTRLTVL.

The V call is TRBV9, the J call TRBJ2-1; the match to TRBD2 covers 7 bases. The CDR3 runs to 13 residues. Trimming removed 7 bases from V and 9 bases from J; junction bases left unmatched: 10. The germline V gene encodes CDR1 SGDLS and CDR2 YYNGEE. The CDR3 here is CASAVWGGREQFF. Written as DNA, the CDR3 is TGTGCCAGCGCGGTCTGGGGGGGACGTGAGCAGTTCTTC.

V and J are TRBV18 and TRBJ2-1, with TRBD2 identical over 9 bases. CDR1 and CDR2 (germline): KGHSH, LQKENI. This CDR3 comprises 18 residues. V was clipped by 3 bases and J by 6 bases; unmatched bases: 15. CDR3 amino acids: CASSPPGLALSNRNEQFF. CDR3 coding DNA: TGTGCCAGCTCACCCCCGGGACTAGCTCTTTCCAATCGCAATGAGCAGTTCTTC.

A remark on this clone: The junction shows a germline mismatch at one end, possibly a read error. V and J are TRBV5-6 and TRBJ1-5; D may be TRBD1 (6 bases). The CDR3 consists of 15 residues. Per the germline V gene, CDR1 is SGHDT and CDR2 is YYEEEE. In DNA form, the CDR3 reads TGTGCCAGCAGTTTGGGACATCTAAGCAATCAGCCCCAGCATTTT. It codes for CASSLGHLSNQPQHF.

The chain is built from TRBV29-1 and TRBJ1-1; D perhaps matches TRBD1 (5 bases). The V end lost 7 bases, the J end lost 4 bases, and 22 bases lay between the germline ends. This CDR3 contains 15 residues. Germline loops: CDR1 SQVTM, CDR2 ANQGSEA. The CDR3 loop is CSASVGGRGRTEAFF. CDR3 in DNA: TGCAGCGCCTCGGTGGGGGGACGTGGGCGCACTGAAGCTTTCTTT.

The rearrangement links TRBV27 to TRBJ1-1; possible D gene TRBD1, 5 bases. The V end lost 6 bases, the J end lost 2 bases, and 13 bases lay between the germline ends. Germline V gives CDR1 MNHEY, CDR2 SMNVEV (reference sequence). The CDR3 is 14 amino acids. CDR3 loop: CASRVDSFNTEAFF. CDR3 sequence (DNA): TGTGCCAGCAGAGTAGACAGTTTTAACACTGAAGCTTTCTTT.

This clone came up once. The V and J genes are TRBV12-5 and TRBJ2-3; no clear D gene. This CDR3 spans 13 amino acids. The germline V and J ends were trimmed by 4 bases and 2 bases, with 7 bases remaining between them. The V gene's germline CDR1 is LGHNT and CDR2 FRNRAP. CDR3 loop: CASGSTNTDTQYF. CDR3 sequence (DNA): TGTGCTAGTGGTTCCACTAACACAGATACGCAGTATTTT.

This chain uses TRBV18 with TRBJ1-2, with D perhaps matching TRBD1 (6 bases). The V end lost 3 bases, the J end lost 5 bases, and 16 bases lay between the germline ends. This CDR3 contains 15 residues. Germline loops: CDR1 KGHSH, CDR2 LQKENI. CDR3 DNA sequence: TGTGCCAGCTCACCTCAGGACAGAAGAGAGTATGGCTACACCTTC. It yields the protein CASSPQDRREYGYTF.

V usage is TRBV5-6 and J usage is TRBJ1-5; TRBD1 matches at 9 bases. The CDR3 is 16 residues long. V trimming: 4 bases; J trimming: 3 bases; junction bases outside the gene matches: 8. Germline V gene data show CDR1 as SGHDT and CDR2 as YYEEEE. The CDR3 region is CASSGRTGADNQPQHF. The CDR3 DNA reads as TGTGCCAGCAGCGGCAGGACAGGGGCTGACAATCAGCCCCAGCATTTT. Variable domain in full (rest from reference TRBV5-6 and TRBJ1-5): DAGVTQSPTHLIKTRGQQVTLRCSPKSGHDTVSWYQQALGQGPQFIFQYYEEEERQRGNFPDRFSGHQFPNYSSELNVNALLLGDSALYLCASSGRTGADNQPQHFGDGTRLSIL.

Comments on this clone: One end of the junction varies from germline; a read error may be responsible. The genes are TRBV9 and TRBJ2-1; 7 bases are a match to TRBD2. The CDR3 extends over 17 amino acids. Germline CDR1 and CDR2: SGDLS and YYNGEE. The CDR3 is CASSVTGSGVSYNGQFF. As DNA, the CDR3 is TGTGCCAGCAGCGTAACGGGGAGCGGGGTCTCCTACAATGGGCAGTTCTTC.

This clone was counted a few times. This chain links TRBV6-1 with TRBJ1-1; possibly TRBD1 for D (5 bases). The V gene lost 3 bases and the J gene lost 4 bases, with 15 bases spanning the gap. The CDR3 runs to 15 residues. Germline CDR1 reads MNHNS; CDR2 reads SASEGT. CDR3 amino acids: CASSEVGTSGTEAFF. The CDR3 nucleotides are TGTGCCAGCAGTGAGGTCGGGACTTCGGGCACTGAAGCTTTCTTT.

V and J are TRBV5-6 and TRBJ2-3, with D uncertain. V shed 1 base and J shed 4 bases, with 7 bases lying between them. The CDR3 length is 13 residues. CDR1 is SGHDT, CDR2 YYEEEE, per germline. The CDR3 nucleotides are TGTGCCAGCAGCTTGTGGCCACCAGATACGCAGTATTTT. Its translation: CASSLWPPDTQYF.

This clone showed up just a few times. This chain connects TRBV5-6 to TRBJ1-2; TRBD1 matches 8 bases. The germline CDR1 and CDR2 sequences are SGHDT and YYEEEE. The V gene end was trimmed by 4 bases and the J gene end by 4 bases; junction bases not matched to a gene: 3. This CDR3 has 13 residues. CDR3 nucleotide sequence: TGTGCCAGCAGCCTACAGGGGGTCTATGGCTACACCTTC. As protein: CASSLQGVYGYTF.

The rearrangement joins TRBV29-1 to TRBJ2-3; D is undetermined. The CDR3 totals 15 residues. Germline lookup yields CDR1 SQVTM and CDR2 ANQGSEA. Trimming shortened V by 4 bases and J by 1 base, and 15 bases separated the two germline ends. CDR3 in amino acids: CSVVLQPGGTDTQYF. In DNA, the CDR3 is TGCAGCGTTGTTCTTCAACCCGGAGGCACAGATACGCAGTATTTT.

Only a few counts were recorded for this clone. V gene TRBV9 combines with J gene TRBJ1-2, with 7 nucleotides matching TRBD1. Germline-derived CDR1 and CDR2 are SGDLS and YYNGEE. This CDR3 contains 14 residues. After removal of 0 bases from V and 8 bases from J, the junction contained 7 bases not matched to a gene. The CDR3 sequence is CASSVDRGIWGYTF. The CDR3 region has the DNA TGTGCCAGCAGCGTAGACAGGGGCATCTGGGGCTACACCTTC.

In this sample, this clone turned up once. The J gene is TRBJ1-6, the V gene TRBV10-3; D remains ambiguous. The germline CDR1 and CDR2 sequences are ENHRY and SYGVKD. V shed 2 bases and J shed 14 bases, with 19 bases lying between them. The CDR3 contains 15 residues. CDR3 DNA: TGTGCCATCAGTGAGGATGTCTCCTTTCCTATCACCCTCCACTTT. It codes for CAISEDVSFPITLHF.

The chain recombines TRBV9 with TRBJ2-1, with D possibly being TRBD1 (5 bases). This CDR3 region has 17 residues. CDR1 and CDR2 from the germline V gene are SGDLS and YYNGEE. With 0 bases removed from V and 0 bases from J, the gap between germline ends came to 13 bases. CDR3: CASSVGQGLSSYNEQFF. The CDR3 DNA reads as TGTGCCAGCAGCGTAGGGCAGGGTTTAAGCTCCTACAATGAGCAGTTCTTC.

V usage is TRBV5-6 and J usage is TRBJ1-5; 7 bases agree with TRBD1. Germline assignment: CDR1 SGHDT and CDR2 YYEEEE. V gave up 3 bases and J gave up 4 bases; unmatched junction bases: 4. There are 14 residues in the CDR3. CDR3 sequence (DNA): TGTGCCAGCAGCTGGGGACAGACTAATCAGCCCCAGCATTTT. Encoded protein: CASSWGQTNQPQHF.